This T cell receptor (beta chain) was observed in a study of PD-1 blockade in mismatch repair-deficient tumors. For the study at large: Patients had some twelve mismatch repair-deficient cancer types, all previously treated and progressing.

Regarding the study as a whole: Tumor-resident clones, often absent from pretreatment blood, expanded after pembrolizumab and then contracted.

V lost 5 bases and J lost 2, with 13 bases in between. Per germline, CDR1 SGHRS and CDR2 YFSETQ. The CDR3 consists of 14 residues. Concerning this clone itself: What it recognizes is unknown.

TCRs were sequenced from a few patients responding to pembrolizumab. The data were produced by immunoSEQ multiplex PCR, yet TCRdb's version contains in-frame clones alone and is incomplete. The sample shows 120,000 or so clones, 88% of them seen only once. The source is an adult with mismatch repair-deficient cancer. Material: peripheral blood, obtained 70 to 73 weeks after starting pembrolizumab. The chain couples TRBV5-1 to TRBJ1-1; a weak D match, TRBD1 (6 bases). The CDR3 here is CASRAGADNTEAFF. The CDR3 bases are TGCGCCAGCAGGGCAGGGGCGGATAACACTGAAGCTTTCTTT.